A single sample gave rise to the 21 T cell receptor beta chains below, sequenced in a study of control samples from healthy donors and cancer patients (dated by TCRdb to 2018 to 2020). Receptor amplification or capture employed the immunoSEQ multiplex PCR assay. Entries here come from immuneACCESS through TCRdb and include only in-frame sequences with V and J called. Some clones fail to appear in such tables; in the studies checked, an unresolved V gene covers under half of the shortfall, and the cause of the remainder is unknown. The sample table records 150,000 to 200,000 clones; about 87% of these occur just once. Jointly, the top ten make up about 12% of the sample. Source material: blood. All receptors come from a man between 25 and 39 years old in good health.

The chain joins TRBV2 to TRBJ2-3; D is possibly TRBD2 (5 bases). V lost 8 bases to trimming and J lost 2 bases, with 8 bases between them. The CDR3 extends over 12 amino acids. In germline, CDR1 is SNHLY, CDR2 FYNNEI. CDR3 sequence reads: CASRRDTDTQYF. The CDR3 DNA follows: TGTGCCAGCCGCCGGGACACAGATACGCAGTATTTT.

This clone has a count of ten or more. V usage is TRBV19 and J usage is TRBJ1-2; D not certain. Germline assignment: CDR1 LNHDA and CDR2 SQIVND (reference sequence). This CDR3 comprises 13 residues. V dropped 10 bases and J dropped 0 bases, with 12 bases sitting between them. The CDR3 sequence is CATETRSNYGYTF. The CDR3 DNA reads TGTGCCACTGAGACGCGGTCTAACTATGGCTACACCTTC.

The genes are TRBV7-2 and TRBJ1-1; D is ambiguous. Germline V CDR1 and CDR2: SGHTA, FQGNSA. Trimming pared 5 bases from V and 11 bases from J, leaving 15 bases between. The length of the CDR3 is 12 residues. In DNA, the CDR3 is TGTGCCAGCAGCCCCCCGAGGCCTCCGGCTTTCTTT. Translating it yields CASSPPRPPAFF.

This clone was observed once. The V call is TRBV6-2 or TRBV6-3, the J call TRBJ2-1, with 7 bases aligning to TRBD2. Germline lookup yields CDR1 MNHEY and CDR2 SVGEGT. The CDR3 covers 16 residues. The trim removed 3 bases at V and 4 bases at J, leaving 9 bases unmatched. The CDR3 region is CASSYRGGTEYNEQFF. CDR3 bases: TGTGCCAGCAGTTATCGGGGAGGGACCGAGTACAATGAGCAGTTCTTC.

The chain recombines TRBV7-9 with TRBJ1-2; D is perhaps TRBD1 (6 bases). Germline loops: CDR1 SEHNR, CDR2 FQNEAQ (reference sequence). CDR3 length: 14 amino acids. Trimming removed 2 bases at V and 4 bases at J, with 11 bases between. This CDR3 reads CASSLSRTAYGYTF. CDR3 DNA: TGTGCCAGCAGCTTATCCCGGACAGCCTATGGCTACACCTTC.

V usage is TRBV19 and J usage is TRBJ2-1; D call uncertain. Trimming removed 4 bases at V and 0 bases at J, with 10 bases between. The CDR3 is 15 residues long. Germline V CDR1 and CDR2: LNHDA, SQIVND (reference sequence). The CDR3 is CASSTSFSSYNEQFF. For the CDR3, the DNA is TGTGCCAGTAGTACCAGTTTTAGCTCCTACAATGAGCAGTTCTTC.

This chain links TRBV19 with TRBJ1-2; 12 nucleotides align to TRBD1. Trimming at V came to 5 bases and at J to 10 bases, leaving 8 bases not matched to a gene. This CDR3 has 14 amino acids. Germline loops: CDR1 LNHDA, CDR2 SQIVND (reference sequence). Here the CDR3 reads CASSPRDRGHDYTF. CDR3 sequence (DNA): TGTGCCAGTAGTCCAAGGGACAGGGGGCACGACTACACCTTC.

With respect to this clone: The same CDR3 also results from other DNA sequences found in this sample. The gene calls are TRBV7-2 and TRBJ2-1; D is ambiguous. Trimming cost V 3 bases and J 7 bases, with 4 bases left between them. The germline gives CDR1 SGHTA, CDR2 FQGNSA. This CDR3 is 11 amino acids long. CDR3 loop: CASSFYNEQFF. CDR3 DNA sequence: TGTGCCAGCAGCTTTTATAATGAGCAGTTCTTC. Using reference TRBV7-2 and TRBJ2-1 for the parts outside the CDR3, the full variable domain is GAGVSQSPSNKVTEKGKDVELRCDPISGHTALYWYRQSLGQGLEFLIYFQGNSAPDKSGLPSDRFSAERTGGSVSTLTIQRTQQEDSAVYLCASSFYNEQFFGPGTRLTVL.

V is TRBV9 and J is TRBJ2-7; 9 nucleotides match TRBD1. Trimming took 3 bases from V and 4 from J; bases not matched to a gene: 5. Per the germline V gene, CDR1 is SGDLS and CDR2 is YYNGEE. The CDR3 spans 14 residues. The CDR3 region is CASSAEQGAYEQYF. The CDR3 DNA sequence: TGTGCCAGCAGCGCGGAACAGGGGGCGTACGAGCAGTACTTC. The full variable domain, its missing parts supplied by reference TRBV9 and TRBJ2-7, is DSGVTQTPKHLITATGQRVTLRCSPRSGDLSVYWYQQSLDQGLQFLIQYYNGEERAKGNILERFSAQQFPDLHSELNLSSLELGDSALYFCASSAEQGAYEQYFGPGTRLTVT.

This chain connects TRBV6-1 to TRBJ2-1, with a weak D call TRBD2 (6 bases). This CDR3 is built from 16 residues. The germline V gene encodes CDR1 MNHNS and CDR2 SASEGT. V lost 4 bases and J 2 bases, leaving 15 bases between the germline ends. DNA for the CDR3: TGTGCCAGCAGTGGTGGCGGAACTAGCACCTACAATGAGCAGTTCTTC. Protein sequence: CASSGGGTSTYNEQFF.

This chain links TRBV9 with TRBJ1-5; D remains ambiguous. The CDR3 is made up of 15 amino acids. The germline V gene has CDR1 SGDLS and CDR2 YYNGEE. Trimming stripped 4 bases from V and 2 bases from J, with 13 bases between. In nucleotides, the CDR3 is TGTGCCAGCAGCCCCGATTCGATGGGCAATCAGCCCCAGCATTTT. This translates into CASSPDSMGNQPQHF.

This clone has only one observation. The chain uses TRBV18 and TRBJ2-2, with TRBD1 as a possible D gene (6 bases). The V end was cut by 6 bases, the J end by 3 bases, with 17 bases between. Germline lookup yields CDR1 KGHSH and CDR2 LQKENI. This CDR3 is 16 amino acids long. The chain's CDR3 is CASSPGSGVHTGELFF. The CDR3 bases are TGTGCCAGCTCGCCGGGTTCAGGGGTACACACCGGGGAGCTGTTTTTT.

This clone turned up a few times. The chain couples TRBV2 to TRBJ1-2, with 11 bases that match TRBD1. The CDR3 is 14 amino acids. V lost 4 bases to trimming and J lost 6 bases; unmatched junction nucleotides: 4. Germline CDR1 is SNHLY and CDR2 is FYNNEI. CDR3 amino acids: CASSGTGGWDGYTF. Written as DNA, the CDR3 is TGTGCCAGCAGTGGGACAGGGGGCTGGGATGGCTACACCTTC.

The rearrangement joins TRBV18 to TRBJ1-3, with 8 bases that match TRBD1. V dropped 2 bases and J dropped 4; count of bases not matched to a gene: 4. Germline loops: CDR1 KGHSH, CDR2 LQKENI. The CDR3 runs to 15 residues. CDR3 bases: TGTGCCAGCTCACCAGTGACAGGGGCCGGAAACACCATATATTTT. Amino acids: CASSPVTGAGNTIYF.

This clone was detected once. The V and J genes are TRBV29-1 and TRBJ2-2; TRBD1 aligns across 7 bases. CDR1 and CDR2 from the germline V gene are SQVTM and ANQGSEA. The CDR3 is made up of 14 amino acids. The V gene end was trimmed by 4 bases and the J gene end by 0 bases; junction bases not matched to a gene: 2. The CDR3 DNA is TGCAGCGTTGTTGGACAGGCGAACACCGGGGAGCTGTTTTTT. This sequence encodes CSVVGQANTGELFF.

The chain carries TRBV20-1 and TRBJ1-5; no clear D. The germline CDR1 and CDR2 sequences are DFQATT and SNEGSKA (reference sequence). The CDR3 is 13 amino acids. V shed 3 bases and J shed 4 bases, with 10 bases lying between them. The CDR3 DNA sequence: TGCAGTGCTAGTTCGGACGGGAATCAGCCCCAGCATTTT. As protein: CSASSDGNQPQHF.

The rearrangement uses TRBV27 and TRBJ1-2; D is perhaps TRBD1 (5 bases). The CDR3 length is 16 residues. Trimming removed 6 bases from V and 1 base from J, with 18 bases in between. Per the germline V gene, CDR1 is MNHEY and CDR2 is SMNVEV (reference sequence). CDR3 coding DNA: TGTGCCAGCAGCCAAGCCCCGGGGGAAGGTAACTATGGCTACACCTTC. It is translated as CASSQAPGEGNYGYTF.

The V and J genes are TRBV7-9 and TRBJ1-1, with D hard to call. Germline V gene data show CDR1 as SEHNR and CDR2 as FQNEAQ (reference sequence). The V end was cut by 1 base, the J end by 6 bases, with 9 bases between. This CDR3 region has 13 residues. The CDR3 DNA reads as TGTGCCAGCAGCTTAGTTGGCAGCGCTGAAGCTTTCTTT. Translated: CASSLVGSAEAFF.

This clone was detected once. This chain joins TRBV5-3 and TRBJ1-3; D unresolved. TRBV5-3 is identified as an open reading frame with a role that is uncertain. Trimming stripped 4 bases from V and 2 bases from J, with 22 bases between. The CDR3 consists of 18 residues. The CDR3 bases are TGTGCCAGAAGCCTGCGGGCCAGTGTCACGCGAGCTGGAAACACCATATATTTT. This encodes CARSLRASVTRAGNTIYF.

V gene TRBV5-6 combines with J gene TRBJ1-3; D gene unclear. V shed 3 bases and J shed 7 bases, with 5 bases lying between them. Germline V CDR1 and CDR2: SGHDT, YYEEEE. The CDR3 sequence is 11 residues long. The CDR3 region has the DNA TGTGCCAGCAGCTCTGCGAACACCATATATTTT. Translated: CASSSANTIYF.

The CDR3 sequence is CASSPSLGSYNEQFF. CDR3 DNA sequence: TGTGCCAGCAGCCCCTCCTTGGGGAGTTACAATGAGCAGTTCTTC. This chain joins TRBV6-6 and TRBJ2-1; maybe TRBD2 (5 bases). The CDR3 runs to 15 residues. Per germline, CDR1 MNHNY and CDR2 SVGAGI (reference sequence). Trimming took off 6 bases at V and 4 bases at J, with 16 bases between the two ends.